Shown below are 26 T cell receptor beta chains from a single sample sequenced in a study of blood T cells in healthy people across ages. A second PCR, run for about 6 to 11 cycles, used a sample-barcoded 5' primer plus a J-beta primer mix. TCRdb reprocessed the 5' RACE reads with MiXCR, giving one entry per CDR3 protein. Of about 540,000 distinct CDR3 sequences listed, 24% are singletons. Separately, the same data were catalogued under a study of T cells of mothers and their children.

Sequences were obtained from blood. These receptors were obtained from a boy aged 5-17 years in good health.

This clonotype was seen a few times. This sequence joins TRBV20-1 and TRBJ2-5; tentative D call: TRBD2 (5 bases). The J call is doubtful: the DNA matches TRBJ2-1 better. This CDR3 contains 14 residues. The germline gives CDR1 DFQATT, CDR2 SNEGSKA (reference sequence). The CDR3 DNA sequence: TGCAGTGCAGGGCCGAGCGGACTTTACAATGAGCAGTTCTTC. Translating it yields CSAGPSGLYNEQFF.

This clonotype was counted a few times. The chain carries TRBV29-1 and TRBJ2-2; D perhaps matches TRBD2 (7 bases). Germline V gives CDR1 SQVTM, CDR2 ANQGSEA. CDR3 length equals 13 residues. V was cut by 4 bases and J by 4 bases, with 10 bases left in between. The CDR3 sequence: CSVGEGGTGELFF. As DNA, the CDR3 is TGCAGCGTTGGGGAGGGGGGCACCGGGGAGCTGTTTTTT.

The sample holds a few counts of this clonotype. J is TRBJ2-7 and V is TRBV3-1; D is ambiguous. The CDR3 extends over 15 amino acids. Trimming took 0 bases from V and 3 from J, leaving 12 bases between them. Per the germline V gene, CDR1 is LGHDT and CDR2 is YNNKEL (reference sequence). CDR3 in amino acids: CASSQDHSGFYEQYF. The CDR3 DNA follows: TGTGCCAGCAGCCAAGATCATTCCGGGTTCTACGAGCAGTACTTC.

The table lists this clonotype with many counts. The chain uses TRBV10-3 and TRBJ2-5; TRBD2 matches at 7 bases. V trimming: 7 bases; J trimming: 1 base; junction bases outside the gene matches: 3. CDR3 length: 13 amino acids. CDR1 and CDR2 (germline): ENHRY, SYGVKD. CDR3 nucleotides: TGTGCCATCATGCGGGAGAGCCAAGAGACCCAGTACTTC. Protein: CAIMRESQETQYF.

With respect to this clonotype: A much larger clone sits a single nucleotide away, making a read error possible. The V gene is TRBV6-2 or TRBV6-3, the J gene TRBJ1-2, with TRBD1 matching 8 bases. The CDR3 is 15 amino acids. Trimming took 7 bases from V and 4 from J; bases not matched to a gene: 11. Germline-derived CDR1 and CDR2 are MNHEY and SVGEGT. Here the CDR3 reads CASTPGTGETYGYTF. In nucleotides, the CDR3 is TGTGCCAGCACCCCCGGGACAGGAGAAACCTATGGCTACACCTTC.

A single count supports this clonotype. The junction departs from the called germline gene at one end, perhaps through a read error. V usage is TRBV5-1 and J usage is TRBJ2-1; D gene ambiguous. In germline, CDR1 is SGHRS, CDR2 YFSETQ. The CDR3 has 11 amino acids. Written as DNA, the CDR3 is TGCGCCAGCAGCCTCACTAATGGGCAGTTCTTC. It encodes CASSLTNGQFF. The full variable domain, with the rest looked up from reference TRBV5-1 and TRBJ2-1, is KAGVTQTPRYLIKTRGQQVTLSCSPISGHRSVSWYQQTPGQGLQFLFEYFSETQRNKGNFPGRFSGRQFSNSRSEMNVSTLELGDSALYLCASSLTNGQFFGPGTRLTVL.

The chain joins TRBV12-3 or TRBV12-4 to TRBJ2-7; 13 nucleotides match TRBD2. The CDR3 is made up of 15 amino acids. V lost 5 bases, J lost 4 bases, and 5 bases stayed unmatched. CDR3 amino acids: CASSRLAGGGYEQYF. In nucleotides, the CDR3 is TGTGCCAGCAGTCGACTAGCGGGAGGTGGGTACGAGCAGTACTTC.

The chain recombines TRBV9 with TRBJ2-1; D might be TRBD2 (6 bases). From germline, CDR1 is SGDLS and CDR2 YYNGEE. The CDR3 has 15 amino acids. V was clipped by 2 bases and J by 2 bases, with 11 bases between them. CDR3 sequence: CASSVRLATYNEQFF. DNA of the CDR3: TGTGCCAGCAGCGTCAGGCTAGCGACCTACAATGAGCAGTTCTTC.

This clonotype was recorded many times. The V call is TRBV7-9, the J call TRBJ2-3, with 7 bases that match TRBD1. V trimming: 2 bases; J trimming: 4 bases; junction bases outside the gene matches: 3. Germline loops: CDR1 SEHNR, CDR2 FQNEAQ (reference sequence). This CDR3 contains 14 residues. The CDR3 spells CASSLIGGADTQYF. Written as DNA, the CDR3 is TGTGCCAGCAGCTTAATAGGGGGCGCAGATACGCAGTATTTT.

This clonotype appeared once. The chain is built from TRBV12-3 or TRBV12-4 and TRBJ1-2; D possibly corresponds to TRBD1 (6 bases). The CDR3 sequence is 14 residues long. Trimming removed 3 bases from V and 4 bases from J, with 12 bases in between. The CDR3, as DNA: TGTGCCAGCAGTTTGGACAGTGTAGTCTATGGCTACACCTTC. This gives the protein CASSLDSVVYGYTF.

The rearrangement joins TRBV12-3 or TRBV12-4 to TRBJ2-2; 7 bases fit TRBD2. The CDR3 has 13 residues. V trimming: 5 bases; J trimming: 7 bases; junction bases outside the gene matches: 4. CDR3 loop: CASSPGLVGELFF. The CDR3 nucleotides are TGTGCCAGCAGTCCTGGACTAGTCGGGGAGCTGTTTTTT.

This clonotype was seen more than once but under ten times. The chain's CDR3 is CATTRDRGRNQPQHF. The CDR3 DNA follows: TGTGCCACGACCCGGGACAGGGGGCGAAATCAGCCCCAGCATTTT. The gene calls are TRBV15 and TRBJ1-5, with 12 bases aligning to TRBD1. The CDR3 has 15 residues. In germline, CDR1 is LNHNV, CDR2 YYDKDF (reference sequence). V lost 9 bases and J lost 4; bases outside the gene matches: 7.

The chain is built from TRBV5-1 and TRBJ2-2, with D tentatively TRBD2 (5 bases). Germline V CDR1 and CDR2: SGHRS, YFSETQ. The CDR3 totals 15 residues. Trimming stripped 8 bases from V and 0 bases from J, with 14 bases between. The CDR3 sequence: CASTLGRANTGELFF. The CDR3 nucleotides read TGCGCCAGTACCCTAGGGCGGGCGAACACCGGGGAGCTGTTTTTT. The full variable domain, with the rest looked up from reference TRBV5-1 and TRBJ2-2, is KAGVTQTPRYLIKTRGQQVTLSCSPISGHRSVSWYQQTPGQGLQFLFEYFSETQRNKGNFPGRFSGRQFSNSRSEMNVSTLELGDSALYLCASTLGRANTGELFFGEGSRLTVL.

This clonotype was observed a few times. The chain carries TRBV7-2 and TRBJ1-1, with D possibly matching TRBD1 (6 bases). Germline loops: CDR1 SGHTA, CDR2 FQGNSA. The CDR3 loop spans 15 amino acids. Between the trimmed V and J ends, which lost 5 bases and 2 bases, there was a span of 15 bases. The CDR3 DNA reads as TGTGCCAGCAGCCAAATGGACAGAGCTAACACTGAAGCTTTCTTT. Translated, it gives CASSQMDRANTEAFF.

The V gene is TRBV28, the J gene TRBJ1-6; TRBD1 agrees at 9 bases. Per the germline V gene, CDR1 is MDHEN and CDR2 is SYDVKM. The J segment lost 7 bases and the V segment lost 5 bases, leaving 3 bases of the junction unmatched. The CDR3 has 14 amino acids. CDR3 nucleotides: TGTGCCAGCAGTCGGGACAGGGTGAATTCACCCCTCCACTTT. This encodes CASSRDRVNSPLHF. Using reference TRBV28 and TRBJ1-6 for the parts outside the CDR3, the full variable domain is DVKVTQSSRYLVKRTGEKVFLECVQDMDHENMFWYRQDPGLGLRLIYFSYDVKMKEKGDIPEGYSVSREKKERFSLILESASTNQTSMYLCASSRDRVNSPLHFGNGTRLTVT.

This clonotype was recorded a few times. The chain is built from TRBV14 and TRBJ1-1, with D maybe TRBD1 (6 bases). The germline CDR1 and CDR2 sequences are SGHDN and FVKESK. The CDR3 is 13 amino acids. Trimming removed 6 bases from V and 3 bases from J, with 11 bases in between. CDR3 nucleotides: TGTGCCAGCAGGGACAGCTTGGACACTGAAGCTTTCTTT. This codes for CASRDSLDTEAFF.

This clonotype was seen only a few times. This rearrangement joins TRBV28 to TRBJ2-3, with no clear D. The CDR3 runs 14 residues. CDR1 and CDR2 from the germline V gene are MDHEN and SYDVKM. Trimming left V 6 bases short and J 0 bases short, with 10 bases between. CDR3 nucleotides: TGTGCCAGCAGCCGCCAGGCTAGCACAGATACGCAGTATTTT. Amino acids: CASSRQASTDTQYF.

The chain joins TRBV10-3 to TRBJ2-1; 8 bases are shared with TRBD2. CDR3 length: 14 residues. V dropped 6 bases and J dropped 5; count of bases not matched to a gene: 6. CDR1 is ENHRY, CDR2 SYGVKD, per germline. CDR3 residues: CAIRGLGRNNEQFF. The CDR3 DNA follows: TGTGCCATCAGGGGACTAGGTAGGAACAATGAGCAGTTCTTC.

The chain combines TRBV7-2 with TRBJ2-1, with 8 positions matching TRBD2. The CDR3 runs to 17 residues. With V trimmed by 5 bases and J by 2 bases, 11 bases remained unmatched. Germline assignment: CDR1 SGHTA and CDR2 FQGNSA. CDR3 bases: TGTGCCAGCAGCCCCGTCGGTGGTAGCGGGGCCTACAATGAGCAGTTCTTC. This translates into CASSPVGGSGAYNEQFF.

This clonotype was counted only a few times. The V call is TRBV20-1, the J call TRBJ1-4; possibly TRBD1 for D (5 bases). Germline V gene sequence: CDR1 DFQATT, CDR2 SNEGSKA (reference sequence). Trimming left V 0 bases short and J 0 bases short, with 14 bases between. The CDR3 runs 17 residues. The CDR3 DNA reads TGCAGTGCTAGAGATATGGGAGGGGATGCAACTAATGAAAAACTGTTTTTT. It specifies CSARDMGGDATNEKLFF.

V usage is TRBV29-1 and J usage is TRBJ1-1; D is undetermined. The CDR3 contains 10 residues. Germline lookup yields CDR1 SQVTM and CDR2 ANQGSEA. The germline V and J ends were trimmed by 3 bases and 12 bases, with 11 bases remaining between them. CDR3 in DNA: TGCAGCGTTGATACGGCAGAGACTTTCTTT. Residues: CSVDTAETFF.

V is TRBV6-5 and J is TRBJ2-5; tentatively, D is TRBD2 (5 bases). With the DNA end fitting TRBJ2-7 better, the J assignment may be wrong. The CDR3 extends over 17 amino acids. Germline CDR1 and CDR2: MNHEY and SVGAGI. The CDR3 nucleotides are TGTGCCAGCAGTTTCTCAGGACTGTCTACCCTTCCCTACGAGCAGTACTTC. It specifies CASSFSGLSTLPYEQYF.

The chain combines TRBV29-1 with TRBJ2-5; 10 bases match TRBD1. J gave up 4 bases and V 8 bases, and 10 bases lay outside the gene matches. The CDR3 has 14 residues. Germline-derived CDR1 and CDR2 are SQVTM and ANQGSEA. Here the CDR3 DNA reads TGCAGCCATAGACCGGGACAGGGGTCAGAGACCCAGTACTTC. As protein: CSHRPGQGSETQYF.

The chain carries TRBV20-1 and TRBJ2-3; 8 bases fit TRBD2. Germline V gene sequence: CDR1 DFQATT, CDR2 SNEGSKA (reference sequence). This CDR3 has 14 residues. Trimming cost V 1 base and J 4 bases; bases outside gene matches: 4. CDR3 residues: CSARAVGGADTQYF. For the CDR3, the DNA is TGCAGTGCTAGAGCGGTCGGGGGGGCAGATACGCAGTATTTT.

The chain recombines TRBV5-6 with TRBJ2-1, with 12 bases identical to TRBD1. The CDR3 extends over 16 amino acids. The germline gives CDR1 SGHDT, CDR2 YYEEEE. With V trimmed by 4 bases and J by 12 bases, 14 bases remained unmatched. DNA of the CDR3: TGTGCCAGCAGCCGGGGGACAGGGGGCTTTTTAGGGGGGCAGTTCTTC. It is translated as CASSRGTGGFLGGQFF.

The CDR3 is CASSQDGESSYNEQFF. CDR3 nucleotides: TGCGCCAGCAGCCAAGACGGGGAAAGCTCCTACAATGAGCAGTTCTTC. The rearrangement joins TRBV4-3 to TRBJ2-1; tentative D call: TRBD2 (5 bases). The CDR3 is made up of 16 amino acids. CDR1 and CDR2 (germline): LGHNA, YSLEER. With 0 bases removed from V and 0 bases from J, the gap between germline ends came to 9 bases.